The next 27 T cell receptor beta chains were all read from a single sample in a study of T cells in Graves' hyperthyroidism and ophthalmopathy. The source material, RNA transcripts, was used to amplify TCR beta CDR3 regions. The HTBI primer set was used in a first-round RT-PCR of the TCR CDR3. From the multiplex PCR reads, TCRdb called clonotypes with MiXCR, one entry per CDR3 protein. The sample yields approximately 510,000 distinct CDR3 sequences, about 46% seen once. What was sequenced was peripheral blood or thyroid tissue (not recorded which). These receptors originate from an adult woman with Graves' disease, either hyperthyroidism or ophthalmopathy (not recorded which).

The gene calls are TRBV5-1 and TRBJ2-7; D gene unclear. The CDR3 length is 13 residues. Trimming removed 2 bases from V and 4 bases from J, with 10 bases in between. CDR1 is SGHRS, CDR2 YFSETQ, per germline. The CDR3 loop reads CASSFRQEYEQYF. For the CDR3, the DNA is TGCGCCAGCAGCTTTCGGCAGGAATACGAGCAGTACTTC.

The rearrangement joins TRBV15 to TRBJ1-2; no firm D call. Looked up from germline, CDR1 is LNHNV and CDR2 is YYDKDF (reference sequence). The V gene lost 3 bases and the J gene lost 0 bases, with 11 bases spanning the gap. CDR3 length: 15 amino acids. CDR3 residues: CATSSLGSPNYGYTF. CDR3 bases: TGTGCCACCAGCAGCTTGGGCAGTCCTAACTATGGCTACACCTTC.

This clonotype was seen many times. The genes are TRBV7-9 and TRBJ1-1, with TRBD1 as a possible D gene (6 bases). This CDR3 region has 16 residues. Germline-derived CDR1 and CDR2 are SEHNR and FQNEAQ (reference sequence). The V end lost 2 bases, the J end lost 2 bases, and 15 bases lay between the germline ends. The CDR3: CASSLQYGGFNTEAFF. In DNA form, the CDR3 reads TGTGCCAGCAGCTTACAATATGGGGGCTTTAACACTGAAGCTTTCTTT.

The rearrangement joins TRBV24-1 to TRBJ2-6, with 7 bases identical to TRBD1. The CDR3 sequence is 19 residues long. J gave up 2 bases and V 4 bases, and 13 bases lay outside the gene matches. The germline V gene has CDR1 KGHDR and CDR2 SFDVKD. The CDR3 DNA reads as TGTGCCACCAGTGACGAAGGGACAGTACCAGGCACTGGGGCCAACGTCCTGACTTTC. Encoded protein: CATSDEGTVPGTGANVLTF.

This clonotype was observed many times. It may be a read error: a sequence one base away is much more abundant. This chain links TRBV29-1 with TRBJ1-1, with D unresolved. V lost 8 bases and J lost 5, with 12 bases in between. Germline CDR1 reads SQVTM; CDR2 reads ANQGSEA. CDR3 length: 11 residues. CDR3: CSIGGRTEAFF. CDR3 nucleotide sequence: TGCAGCATTGGTGGCAGGACTGAAGCTTTCTTT.

CDR3 sequence (DNA): TGTGCCAGCAGTGAAGGACGCTCCTATGGCTACACCTTC. Its protein is CASSEGRSYGYTF. The chain employs TRBV12-3 or TRBV12-4 and TRBJ1-2, with D unresolved. V lost 5 bases and J lost 4, with 11 bases in between. The CDR3 is 13 residues long.

This clonotype showed up just a few times. V usage is TRBV7-8 and J usage is TRBJ2-7; maybe TRBD1 (5 bases). Trimming left V 3 bases short and J 1 base short, with 13 bases between. Germline CDR1 SGHVS, CDR2 FQNEAQ. The CDR3 is 15 amino acids. CDR3 amino acids: CASSFTQGKSYEQYF. The CDR3 coding sequence is TGTGCCAGCAGCTTCACCCAGGGAAAGTCCTACGAGCAGTACTTC. Supplemented by reference TRBV7-8 and TRBJ2-7, the full variable domain reads GAGVSQSPRYKVAKRGQDVALRCDPISGHVSLFWYQQALGQGPEFLTYFQNEAQLDKSGLPSDRFFAERPEGSVSTLKIQRTQQEDSAVYLCASSFTQGKSYEQYFGPGTRLTVT.

This clonotype was found many times. The genes are TRBV7-6 and TRBJ2-6, with TRBD1 matching 7 bases. In germline, CDR1 is SGHVS, CDR2 FNYEAQ. The CDR3 covers 16 residues. V shed 10 bases and J 2 bases; nucleotides not matched to a gene: 11. The DNA for the CDR3 is TGTGCCACGACCCAAATTGACAGGGCTGGGGCCAACGTCCTGACTTTC. As protein: CATTQIDRAGANVLTF.

The chain couples TRBV20-1 to TRBJ2-5, with 8 nucleotides matching TRBD2. The J segment lost 3 bases and the V segment lost 2 bases, leaving 5 bases of the junction unmatched. This CDR3 has 14 residues. From germline, CDR1 is DFQATT and CDR2 SNEGSKA (reference sequence). The CDR3 DNA sequence: TGCAGTGCTAGAAGCGGGAGAGGAAAAGAGACCCAGTACTTC. Encoded protein: CSARSGRGKETQYF.

The CDR3 loop is CASRPGLAEETQYF. The DNA of the CDR3 is TGTGCCAGCAGGCCAGGACTAGCGGAAGAGACCCAGTACTTC. The chain couples TRBV2 to TRBJ2-5; TRBD2 agrees at 10 bases. CDR3 length equals 14 residues. The ends lost 6 bases at V and 3 bases at J; junction bases unmatched: 4. Germline CDR1 and CDR2: SNHLY and FYNNEI.

The rearrangement links TRBV11-2 to TRBJ1-2; D is unclear. Trimming removed 5 bases from V and 6 bases from J, with 13 bases in between. Germline V gene data show CDR1 as SGHAT and CDR2 as FQNNGV. CDR3 length equals 13 residues. CDR3 DNA: TGTGCCAGCAGCGTGGACCTATACGATGGCTACACCTTC. The encoded protein is CASSVDLYDGYTF.

The chain links TRBV24-1 to TRBJ1-5; D uncertain. The CDR3 spans 16 residues. Between the trimmed V and J ends, which lost 5 bases and 0 bases, there was a span of 13 bases. From germline, CDR1 is KGHDR and CDR2 SFDVKD. CDR3 nucleotide sequence: TGTGCCACCAGTGTAGGAGGCGGTAATAGCAATCAGCCCCAGCATTTT. Translated: CATSVGGGNSNQPQHF.

CDR3 bases: TGTGCCAGCAGCGATATCCCGATTCGTACTGAAGCTTTCTTT. It yields the protein CASSDIPIRTEAFF. This chain joins TRBV6-5 and TRBJ1-1; D remains unclear. The CDR3 consists of 14 residues. The germline V gene encodes CDR1 MNHEY and CDR2 SVGAGI. Between the trimmed V and J ends, which lost 6 bases and 5 bases, there was a span of 16 bases.

The rearrangement uses TRBV18 and TRBJ1-1; D perhaps matches TRBD1 (5 bases). Germline loops: CDR1 KGHSH, CDR2 LQKENI. CDR3 length equals 14 residues. V lost 11 bases and J 3 bases, leaving 19 bases between the germline ends. CDR3 in DNA: TGTGCCTCCGGAGGCGGCAGGGAACACACTGAAGCTTTCTTT. Encoded protein: CASGGGREHTEAFF.

This clonotype occurred many times. The chain joins TRBV2 to TRBJ2-5; D is perhaps TRBD2 (6 bases). V was shortened by 0 bases and J by 4 bases, with 12 bases between the two germline ends. Germline V gene lookup returns CDR1 SNHLY and CDR2 FYNNEI. The CDR3 is 15 residues long. The CDR3 DNA reads as TGTGCCAGCAGTGAAGCCCTAACTAGCCGAGAGACCCAGTACTTC. Its translation is CASSEALTSRETQYF.

The chain is built from TRBV7-2 and TRBJ1-5; tentatively, D is TRBD1 (6 bases). V lost 1 base and J lost 9, with 16 bases in between. The CDR3 loop spans 15 amino acids. The V gene's germline CDR1 is SGHTA and CDR2 FQGNSA. The CDR3 nucleotides read TGTGCCAGCAGCTTAGAATGGGGGGCGGGTGGGCCCCAGCATTTT. The encoded protein is CASSLEWGAGGPQHF.

This clonotype has at least ten counts. This chain connects TRBV19 to TRBJ1-1; maybe TRBD1 (6 bases). V was clipped by 6 bases and J by 2 bases, with 16 bases between them. Germline CDR1 is LNHDA and CDR2 is SQIVND (reference sequence). The CDR3 extends over 15 amino acids. Here the CDR3 reads CASSITGTPNTEAFF. DNA for the CDR3: TGTGCCAGTAGCATAACCGGGACACCTAACACTGAAGCTTTCTTT.

As to this clonotype: A much larger clone is a single base away; this may be a read error. The CDR3 end shows no conserved phenylalanine or tryptophan, and so a read error is likely. The V call is TRBV6-1, the J call TRBJ1-1; D gene uncertain. The length of the CDR3 is 14 residues. Trimming stripped 7 bases from V and 3 bases from J, with 15 bases between. The V gene's germline CDR1 is MNHNS and CDR2 SASEGT. The CDR3 nucleotides read TGTGCCAGCAAAAAGAACGGGGAACACACTGAAGCTTTCTCT. Its translation is CASKKNGEHTEAFS.

This clonotype was observed at least ten times. This chain joins TRBV25-1 and TRBJ1-1; D is ambiguous. Trimming removed 4 bases from V and 7 bases from J, with 7 bases in between. Germline loops: CDR1 MGHDK, CDR2 SYGVNS. The CDR3 is 11 residues long. The DNA for the CDR3 is TGTGCCAGCAGTGTCCGGGATGAAGCTTTCTTT. Its protein is CASSVRDEAFF.

J is TRBJ1-4 and V is TRBV15; no clear D gene. CDR1 and CDR2 (germline): LNHNV, YYDKDF (reference sequence). With 0 bases removed from V and 1 base from J, the gap between germline ends came to 9 bases. The CDR3 extends over 16 amino acids. The CDR3 is CATSRDQMGTNEKLFF. For the CDR3, the DNA is TGTGCCACCAGCAGAGACCAGATGGGAACTAATGAAAAACTGTTTTTT.

Details on this clonotype: A junction end diverges from the germline sequence, so it may reflect a read error. The chain carries TRBV20-1 and TRBJ2-2, with D possibly being TRBD1 (6 bases). Per the germline V gene, CDR1 is DFQATT and CDR2 is SNEGSKA (reference sequence). CDR3 length: 15 amino acids. CDR3 residues: CSARPGQSNTEELFF. In nucleotides, the CDR3 is TGCAGTGCTAGGCCGGGACAATCGAACACCGAGGAGCTGTTTTTT.

The rearrangement joins TRBV2 to TRBJ2-7, with D unresolved. CDR1 and CDR2 (germline): SNHLY, FYNNEI. Between the trimmed V and J ends, which lost 2 bases and 2 bases, there was a span of 10 bases. The CDR3 is made up of 14 amino acids. This CDR3 is CASSERKRAYEQYF. Here the CDR3 DNA reads TGTGCCAGCAGTGAAAGGAAAAGGGCCTACGAGCAGTACTTC.

This chain joins TRBV2 and TRBJ2-1; D remains unclear. Germline CDR1 and CDR2: SNHLY and FYNNEI. The V end lost 4 bases, the J end lost 0 bases, and 13 bases lay between the germline ends. This CDR3 comprises 16 residues. The CDR3 nucleotides are TGTGCCAGCAGTGGATCCAGGCGGAGCTCCTACAATGAGCAGTTCTTC. Translating it yields CASSGSRRSSYNEQFF.

Many counts were recorded for this clonotype. The chain couples TRBV7-9 to TRBJ2-5, with 10 bases aligning to TRBD1. The length of the CDR3 is 13 residues. The germline CDR1 and CDR2 sequences are SEHNR and FQNEAQ (reference sequence). V was clipped by 5 bases and J by 5 bases; unmatched bases: 2. This CDR3 is CASSRGQGETQYF. DNA of the CDR3: TGTGCCAGCAGCCGGGGACAGGGGGAGACCCAGTACTTC.

The chain combines TRBV19 with TRBJ1-5; D remains ambiguous. CDR3 length: 17 amino acids. Germline V lookup: CDR1 LNHDA, CDR2 SQIVND (reference sequence). The V and J ends lost 5 bases and 2 bases respectively, with 19 bases between them. The CDR3 DNA is TGTGCCAGTAGTTCGAGTGAGCCCGGGATCCGCAATCAGCCCCAGCATTTT. Residues: CASSSSEPGIRNQPQHF.

This clonotype has more than one count but fewer than ten. V usage is TRBV29-1 and J usage is TRBJ1-1, with TRBD1 as a possible D gene (6 bases). The CDR3 consists of 13 residues. Looked up from germline, CDR1 is SQVTM and CDR2 is ANQGSEA. Deletions cut 6 bases from V and 7 bases from J, with 18 bases between. In nucleotides, the CDR3 is TGCAGCGTCATCCGGCAGGGGTATAGTGAAGCTTTCTTT. This encodes CSVIRQGYSEAFF.

The rearrangement links TRBV29-1 to TRBJ1-1; TRBD1 matches at 7 bases. CDR1 is SQVTM and CDR2 is ANQGSEA in the germline V gene. This CDR3 is built from 14 residues. CDR3 sequence reads: CSASTGNLNTEAFF. In nucleotides, the CDR3 is TGCAGTGCGTCGACAGGGAACCTGAACACTGAAGCTTTCTTT.